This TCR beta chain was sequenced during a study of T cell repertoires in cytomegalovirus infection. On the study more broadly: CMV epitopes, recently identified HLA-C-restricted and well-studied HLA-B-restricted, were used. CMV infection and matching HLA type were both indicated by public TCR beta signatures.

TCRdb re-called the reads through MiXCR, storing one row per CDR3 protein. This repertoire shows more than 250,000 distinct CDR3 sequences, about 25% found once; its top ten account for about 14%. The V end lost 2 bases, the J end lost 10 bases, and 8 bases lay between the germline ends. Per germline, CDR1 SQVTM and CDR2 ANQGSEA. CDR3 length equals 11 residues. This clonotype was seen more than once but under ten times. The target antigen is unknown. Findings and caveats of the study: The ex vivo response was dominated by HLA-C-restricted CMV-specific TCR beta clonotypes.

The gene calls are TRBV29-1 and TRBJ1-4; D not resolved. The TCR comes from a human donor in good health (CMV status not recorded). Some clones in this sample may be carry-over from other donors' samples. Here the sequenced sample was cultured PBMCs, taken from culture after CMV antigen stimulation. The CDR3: CSVEHGGKLFF. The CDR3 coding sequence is TGCAGCGTTGAACACGGTGGAAAACTGTTTTTT.